A selection of T cell receptor beta chains follows, all from one sample in a study of PD-L1 blockade in urothelial cancer. TCRdb keeps only in-frame clones here, not all; method: immunoSEQ multiplex PCR. Among about 48,000 clones listed, 70% to 90% were seen once. Sequencing used PBMCs, obtained around atezolizumab (anti-PD-L1) treatment. These receptors all stem from a man in his sixties or seventies with urothelial cancer. CDR3s include the opening cysteine and the closing phenylalanine or tryptophan.

v_gene	j_gene	CDR3aa
TRBV11-2	TRBJ2-7	CASSSSPTYEQYF
TRBV18	TRBJ1-1	CASSPAGGGRGTEAFF
TRBV19	TRBJ2-7	CASSGGRGYEQYF
TRBV28	TRBJ1-2	CASSTDRALGYTF
TRBV28	TRBJ2-5	CASSSRVEFKETQYF
TRBV23-1	TRBJ2-3	CASSQPLANTDTQYF
TRBV5-6	TRBJ1-5	CASSHRGRNQPQHF
TRBV27	TRBJ2-3	CASSLAGGRDTQYF
TRBV30	TRBJ1-2	CAWSPDFFANYGYTF
TRBV7-2	TRBJ1-2	CASSLGQDNYGYTF
TRBV27	TRBJ2-5	CASSLLGATGETQYF
TRBV6-5	TRBJ1-2	CASSQQGNYGYTF
TRBV5-4	TRBJ2-5	CASSLSGLGETQYF
TRBV5-1	TRBJ1-1	CASSLIQNTEAFF